Listed below are T cell receptor beta chains from one sample, sequenced in a study of identical twins. A single record per CDR3 protein comes from TCRdb applying MiXCR to the 5' RACE reads. The sample yields hundreds of thousands of distinct CDR3 sequences, about 12% seen once. These sequences were also reported in another study, on yellow fever vaccine responses in identical twins.

The sequencing input was PBMCs. Receptors originate from a woman in her late teens or twenties in good health. CDR3s include the opening cysteine and the closing phenylalanine or tryptophan. D genes are given only for firm matches. Only some rows state a clone size, as once, few, many or a class for expanded clones.

>18|TRBD1|TRBV10-3|TRBJ2-1|-
CAISALVSGTGVGYEQFF
TGTGCCATCAGTGCCCTTGTATCCGGGACAGGGGTTGGGTATGAGCAGTTCTTC
>16|-|TRBV10-3|TRBJ2-1|many
CAISDLGTRTYNEQFF
TGTGCCATCAGTGATCTTGGGACCCGCACCTACAATGAGCAGTTCTTC
>15|-|TRBV5-1|TRBJ2-5|-
CASTGSGTPRETQYF
TGCGCCAGCACGGGATCCGGGACGCCCAGAGAGACCCAGTACTTC
>16|TRBD2|TRBV3-1|TRBJ2-5|-
CASSPWGLAGQETQYF
TGTGCCAGCAGCCCGTGGGGACTAGCGGGCCAAGAGACCCAGTACTTC
>14|-|TRBV18|TRBJ1-4|-
CASSSGPDNEKLFF
TGTGCCAGCTCATCCGGGCCTGACAATGAAAAACTGTTTTTT
>16|-|TRBV5-1|TRBJ2-1|many
CASSSNVLTPSNEQFF
TGCGCCAGCAGCTCCAATGTACTGACCCCGAGCAATGAGCAGTTCTTC
>13|-|TRBV6-5|TRBJ2-2|many
CASSWTMLGELFF
TGTGCCAGCAGTTGGACCATGTTGGGGGAGCTGTTTTTT
>13|-|TRBV10-3|TRBJ2-7|few
CAISEGVYYEQYF
TGTGCCATCAGTGAAGGAGTCTACTACGAGCAGTACTTC
>20|-|TRBV5-4|TRBJ2-7|-
CASSLRPTTAAGTRSYEQYF
TGTGCCAGCAGCTTGAGGCCCACTACCGCGGCGGGGACCCGCTCCTACGAGCAGTACTTC
>13|-|TRBV20-1|TRBJ2-3|-
CSARWENTDTQYF
TGCAGTGCCCGGTGGGAAAACACAGATACGCAGTATTTT
>14|-|TRBV5-6|TRBJ1-6|few
CASSLAGTTSPLHF
TGTGCCAGCAGCTTGGCCGGGACAACATCACCCCTCCACTTT
>13|TRBD2|TRBV24-1|TRBJ2-5|once
CATSVAGQETQYF
TGTGCCACCAGCGTAGCGGGACAAGAGACCCAGTACTTC
>18|TRBD2|TRBV6-1|TRBJ2-3|few
CASSTHVVAGGPSDTQYF
TGTGCCAGCAGCACCCACGTGGTAGCGGGGGGGCCTTCAGATACGCAGTATTTT
>12|-|TRBV11-2|TRBJ2-1|many
CASAPQGNEQFF
TGTGCCAGCGCCCCCCAAGGCAATGAGCAGTTCTTC
>16|-|TRBV4-1|TRBJ2-5|-
CASSQGVPGGIETQYF
TGCGCCAGCAGCCAAGGGGTTCCAGGGGGGATAGAGACCCAGTACTTC
>16|-|TRBV6-5|TRBJ1-1|-
CASSYRYGGVSTEAFF
TGTGCCAGCAGTTACAGGTACGGGGGGGTGAGCACTGAAGCTTTCTTT
>14|-|TRBV27|TRBJ2-4|-
CASSSSIAKNIQYF
TGTGCCAGCAGTTCGAGTATAGCCAAAAACATTCAGTACTTC
>13|TRBD2|TRBV6-1|TRBJ2-2|few
CASSGTSSGELFF
TGTGCCAGCAGTGGGACTAGCTCCGGGGAGCTGTTTTTT
>14|-|TRBV5-1|TRBJ2-3|many
CASSLGARTDTQYF
TGCGCCAGCAGCTTGGGAGCTAGAACAGATACGCAGTATTTT
>14|TRBD1|TRBV6-1|TRBJ2-5|-
CASKNWDRGETQYF
TGTGCCAGCAAAAACTGGGACAGGGGTGAGACCCAGTACTTC
>15|TRBD1|TRBV5-6|TRBJ1-4|-
CASSSTGSANEKLFF
TGTGCCAGCAGCTCGACAGGGTCGGCTAATGAAAAACTGTTTTTT
>16|TRBD1|TRBV15|TRBJ2-5|few
CATALPWGQNKETQYF
TGTGCCACCGCCTTACCTTGGGGACAGAATAAAGAGACCCAGTACTTC
>12|-|TRBV12-3/TRBV12-4|TRBJ2-2|many
CASSFSPGELFF
TGTGCCAGCAGTTTTTCCCCCGGGGAGCTGTTTTTT
>19|-|TRBV6-1|TRBJ2-1|-
CASSERRAVGGLAYNEQFF
TGTGCCAGCAGTGAAAGGCGGGCAGTCGGGGGACTCGCGTACAATGAGCAGTTCTTC
>15|-|TRBV3-1|TRBJ2-6|few
CASSQETAGANVLTF
TGTGCCAGCAGCCAAGAGACGGCTGGGGCCAACGTCCTGACTTTC
>14|-|TRBV10-3|TRBJ1-2|-
CAISESGGVRGYTF
TGTGCCATCAGCGAGTCGGGGGGCGTTCGTGGCTACACCTTC
>15|-|TRBV19|TRBJ2-4|once
CASSGAGLAKNIQYF
TGTGCCAGTAGTGGAGCAGGCCTAGCCAAAAACATTCAGTACTTC
>16|-|TRBV10-3|TRBJ1-6|-
CAITDGGDSYNSPLHF
TGTGCCATCACCGATGGGGGGGACTCCTATAATTCACCCCTCCACTTT
>14|-|TRBV9|TRBJ1-2|-
CASSALTANYGYTF
TGTGCCAGCAGCGCTCTGACAGCTAACTATGGCTACACCTTC
>14|TRBD1|TRBV10-3|TRBJ1-1|many
CAISGTGENTEAFF
TGTGCCATCAGCGGGACAGGGGAAAACACTGAAGCTTTCTTT
>12|-|TRBV20-1|TRBJ2-1|many
CSARAGYNEQFF
TGCAGTGCTAGAGCCGGGTACAATGAGCAGTTCTTC
>15|TRBD1|TRBV5-1|TRBJ1-3|many
CASSLGQGNGNTIYF
TGCGCCAGCAGCTTGGGACAGGGAAATGGAAACACCATATATTTT
>12|-|TRBV15|TRBJ2-5|few
CATAGGEETQYF
TGTGCCACCGCTGGGGGAGAAGAGACCCAGTACTTC
>15|-|TRBV6-4|TRBJ2-2|many
CASSDSVRGPGELFF
TGTGCCAGCAGTGACTCGGTACGGGGGCCCGGGGAGCTGTTTTTT
>21|TRBD1|TRBV28|TRBJ2-3|-
CASSSLDLVRGQGRRTDTQYF
TGTGCCAGCAGTTCTCTGGATTTGGTCCGGGGACAGGGTCGGCGCACAGATACGCAGTATTTT
>14|-|TRBV2|TRBJ1-4|-
CASSEGSRNEKLFF
TGTGCCAGCAGTGAAGGGAGTCGTAATGAAAAACTGTTTTTT
>15|TRBD2|TRBV6-4|TRBJ2-4|-
CASSDQTLAVYIQYF
TGTGCCAGCAGTGACCAAACACTAGCGGTGTACATTCAGTACTTC
>17|TRBD1|TRBV7-8|TRBJ2-5|few
CASSLVRQGWFVETQYF
TGTGCCAGCAGCTTAGTGAGACAGGGTTGGTTCGTAGAGACCCAGTACTTC
>13|TRBD1|TRBV10-3|TRBJ1-1|few
CAIRDRVGTEAFF
TGTGCCATCAGAGACAGGGTAGGGACTGAAGCTTTCTTT
>15|-|TRBV6-5|TRBJ1-5|-
CASSSSGARGQPQHF
TGTGCCAGCAGTTCGTCAGGGGCGAGGGGCCAGCCCCAGCATTTT
>13|-|TRBV20-1|TRBJ2-2|few
CSGLKGDSGELFF
TGCAGCGGACTAAAAGGAGACTCCGGGGAGCTGTTTTTT
>15|TRBD2|TRBV11-2|TRBJ2-5|few
CASSSPGGSWETQYF
TGTGCCAGCAGCTCCCCGGGGGGGTCGTGGGAGACCCAGTACTTC
>14|-|TRBV20-1|TRBJ1-1|-
CSDTGPSGNTEAFF
TGCAGCGATACAGGGCCCTCGGGGAACACTGAAGCTTTCTTT
>15|-|TRBV5-1|TRBJ2-7|few
CASSLDGGKGIEQYF
TGCGCCAGCAGCTTGGATGGCGGCAAAGGCATCGAGCAGTACTTC
>16|-|TRBV19|TRBJ1-6|-
CASSRGPATYNSPLHF
TGTGCCAGTAGTCGGGGGCCAGCAACGTATAATTCACCCCTCCACTTT
>15|-|TRBV20-1|TRBJ1-1|few
CSARDPSAPNTEAFF
TGCAGTGCTAGAGATCCCAGTGCCCCGAACACTGAAGCTTTCTTT
>17|-|TRBV15|TRBJ2-5|few
CATSRPPNTEWMKTQYF
TGTGCCACCAGCAGACCACCTAACACCGAGTGGATGAAGACCCAGTACTTC
>15|-|TRBV12-3/TRBV12-4|TRBJ2-6|few
CASSLDGFGANVLTF
TGTGCCAGCAGTTTAGATGGGTTTGGGGCCAACGTCCTGACTTTC
>15|-|TRBV7-8|TRBJ2-7|once
CASSSTGTALLISYF
TGTGCCAGCAGCTCGACCGGGACTGCCTTACTTATCTCGTACTTC
>16|TRBD2|TRBV6-1|TRBJ2-1|few
CACSLGGGFASNEQFF
TGTGCCTGCAGTCTAGGCGGGGGATTCGCCTCCAATGAGCAGTTCTTC